The rows below give T cell receptor beta chains drawn from one sample of a study of response to subunit inactivated influenza vaccine. Using its own MiXCR run on the RT-PCR reads, TCRdb lists one record per CDR3 protein. The top ten clones hold around 7% of a sample with approximately 700,000 distinct CDR3 sequences, about 15% of them seen once. The sequenced sample was PBMCs from blood, obtained less than 15 days before vaccination. These receptors originate from a man aged 50-60 years who received an inactivated influenza vaccine. Both conserved end residues are part of each CDR3. Fields, in order: J gene, clone size, V gene, D gene, CDR3 DNA, CDR3 protein. D genes are given only for firm matches. The size field is filled for only some rows; it gives once, few, many or a size class.

>TRBJ2-1|.|TRBV11-2|TRBD2
TGTGCCAGCAGCCCGGGACTAGCGGGAGTAAGCGCCTACAATGAGCAGTTCTTC
CASSPGLAGVSAYNEQFF
>TRBJ1-5|many|TRBV12-3/TRBV12-4|.
TGTGCCAGCAGCTCCCAAGGGGTTGGCAATCAGCCCCAGCATTTT
CASSSQGVGNQPQHF
>TRBJ2-2|many|TRBV4-3|TRBD2
TGCGCCAGCAGCCAAACCGGACTAGCGAACACCGGGGAGCTGTTTTTT
CASSQTGLANTGELFF
>TRBJ1-1|many|TRBV20-1|.
TGCAGTGCTACCAACAGGGAGAACACTGAAGCTTTCTTT
CSATNRENTEAFF
>TRBJ2-1|.|TRBV6-5|TRBD2
TGTGCCAGCAGTTCAAGCGGGGAGGACATATACAATGAGCAGTTCTTC
CASSSSGEDIYNEQFF
>TRBJ2-2|.|TRBV5-5|.
TGTGCCAGCAGCTGGGACGGTCCCTTTTCCACCGGGGAGCTGTTTTTT
CASSWDGPFSTGELFF
>TRBJ2-3|few|TRBV10-2|.
TGCGCCAGCAGAGCTCGGGCCTACACAGATACGCAGTATTTT
CASRARAYTDTQYF
>TRBJ2-7|.|TRBV29-1|TRBD2
TGCAGCGTTGAAGATGTAGCGGGAGGGTTTGAGCAGTACTTC
CSVEDVAGGFEQYF
>TRBJ2-6|.|TRBV7-2|.
TGTGCCAGCAGCTTAGGGGCAACTGGGGCCAACGTCCTGACTTTC
CASSLGATGANVLTF
>TRBJ2-7|many|TRBV12-3/TRBV12-4|.
TGTGCCAGCAGCGATAGACAGCACGAGCAGTACTTC
CASSDRQHEQYF
>TRBJ2-6|.|TRBV10-3|TRBD2
TGTGCCATCGGATATCTCGGGACTAGCGGGGTGAGCTCTGGGGCCAACGTCCTGACTTTC
CAIGYLGTSGVSSGANVLTF
>TRBJ2-3|many|TRBV27|.
TGTGCCAGCAGACCTCCGGGTCAGGACTTCACAGATACGCAGTATTTT
CASRPPGQDFTDTQYF
>TRBJ1-5|few|TRBV11-1|.
TGTGCCAGCAGCTCCCCATTAAAAAGGCGGCTGTCTTTCGATCAGCCCCAGCATTTT
CASSSPLKRRLSFDQPQHF
>TRBJ1-1|many|TRBV4-2|.
TGTGCCAGCAGCCAAGCAGGGAGTAATACTGAAGCTTTCTTT
CASSQAGSNTEAFF
>TRBJ2-3|.|TRBV4-1|.
TGCGCCAGCAGCCAAGATTGGGGCGTTGATACGCAGTATTTT
CASSQDWGVDTQYF
>TRBJ1-2|few|TRBV28|.
TGTGCCAGCAGTCCGGACATGGCGAGCTATGGCTACACCTTC
CASSPDMASYGYTF